One and the same sample provided the 16 T cell receptor beta chains below, sequenced in a study of OX40 agonist ivuxolimab in advanced cancers. The data were produced by immunoSEQ multiplex PCR, yet TCRdb's version contains in-frame clones alone and is incomplete. The profile shows around 39,000 clones, around 82% of them singletons. Specimen: CD4+ or CD8+ T cells sorted from blood, collected in a trial of the OX40 agonist ivuxolimab. These receptors were obtained from an adult with an advanced solid tumor such as melanoma, head and neck, liver or kidney cancer.

The rearrangement uses TRBV5-1 and TRBJ1-2, with 9 positions matching TRBD1. The CDR3 spans 14 residues. V lost 3 bases, J lost 8 bases, and 8 bases stayed unmatched. Germline V lookup: CDR1 SGHRS, CDR2 YFSETQ. CDR3 in amino acids: CASSSLQGARGYTF. CDR3 DNA sequence: TGCGCCAGCAGCTCCTTACAGGGGGCTAGAGGCTACACCTTC.

This chain connects TRBV2 to TRBJ1-2; D remains unclear. Germline CDR1 is SNHLY and CDR2 is FYNNEI. The CDR3 sequence is 12 residues long. Trimming stripped 8 bases from V and 2 bases from J, with 9 bases between. The CDR3 is CASATPNYGYTF. CDR3 in DNA: TGTGCCAGCGCGACTCCCAACTATGGCTACACCTTC.

There are a few counts of this clone. The CDR3, as DNA: TGTGCCAGCAGCTGGGGACAGGGAAGAGATACGCAGTATTTT. The encoded protein is CASSWGQGRDTQYF. The chain is built from TRBV6-5 and TRBJ2-3; 9 positions agree with TRBD1. Germline CDR1 reads MNHEY; CDR2 reads SVGAGI. V lost 6 bases to trimming and J lost 5 bases; unmatched junction nucleotides: 6. The CDR3 runs 14 residues.

This chain links TRBV4-3 with TRBJ2-5, with 8 nucleotides matching TRBD1. V lost 1 base to trimming and J lost 5 bases; unmatched junction nucleotides: 6. The germline V gene has CDR1 LGHNA and CDR2 YSLEER. This CDR3 contains 15 residues. CDR3 coding DNA: TGCGCCAGCAGCCAAGGGACAGGGAGTGATGAGACCCAGTACTTC. Its protein product is CASSQGTGSDETQYF.

The gene calls are TRBV29-1 and TRBJ2-5; D may match TRBD1 or TRBD2 (5 bases each). With 5 bases removed from V and 0 bases from J, the gap between germline ends came to 7 bases. This CDR3 contains 12 residues. From germline, CDR1 is SQVTM and CDR2 ANQGSEA. In DNA, the CDR3 is TGCAGCGTTTTGGGGGACCAAGAGACCCAGTACTTC. It translates to CSVLGDQETQYF.

This chain joins TRBV7-9 and TRBJ1-5, with D possibly TRBD1 on 5 matching bases. Germline lookup yields CDR1 SEHNR and CDR2 FQNEAQ (reference sequence). V was clipped by 5 bases and J by 0 bases, with 11 bases between them. The CDR3 loop spans 15 amino acids. CDR3 nucleotides: TGTGCCAGCAGCCTGTGGCAGGGTAGCAATCAGCCCCAGCATTTT. Translated, it gives CASSLWQGSNQPQHF.

This chain connects TRBV5-8 to TRBJ1-6; 12 bases are a match to TRBD1. Germline V gene data show CDR1 as SGHTS and CDR2 as YDEGEE. Trimming at V came to 2 bases and at J to 10 bases, leaving 7 bases not matched to a gene. The CDR3 covers 16 residues. The CDR3 loop reads CASSFGTGGAPSPLHF. The CDR3 coding sequence is TGTGCCAGCAGCTTTGGGACAGGGGGCGCGCCCTCACCCCTCCACTTT.

CDR3 bases: TGTGCCAGCTCCCGACACGTGGGGGAGAACACTGAAGCTTTCTTT. This translates into CASSRHVGENTEAFF. The chain has TRBV9 and TRBJ1-1, with TRBD1 as a possible D gene (5 bases). Trimming pared 7 bases from V and 1 base from J, leaving 17 bases between. The V gene's germline CDR1 is SGDLS and CDR2 YYNGEE. This CDR3 comprises 15 residues. Variable domain in full (rest from reference TRBV9 and TRBJ1-1): DSGVTQTPKHLITATGQRVTLRCSPRSGDLSVYWYQQSLDQGLQFLIQYYNGEERAKGNILERFSAQQFPDLHSELNLSSLELGDSALYFCASSRHVGENTEAFFGQGTRLTVV.

A single count supports this clone. The rearrangement joins TRBV5-4 to TRBJ2-5; 7 bases match TRBD2. The V segment lost 4 bases and the J segment 3 bases; nucleotides outside the gene matches: 12. The V gene's germline CDR1 is SGHNT and CDR2 YYREEE (reference sequence). The CDR3 is 16 residues long. CDR3 nucleotides: TGTGCCAGCAGCCTGGGGCTGACTAGCTTCGAAGAGACCCAGTACTTC. It specifies CASSLGLTSFEETQYF.

The rearrangement links TRBV7-2 to TRBJ2-7; D possibly uses TRBD1 or TRBD2 (5 bases each). CDR1 is SGHTA, CDR2 FQGNSA, per germline. This CDR3 is 15 amino acids long. V shed 1 base and J shed 3 bases, with 13 bases lying between them. In nucleotides, the CDR3 is TGTGCCAGCAGCTTAGGGACCGGGGCGGGCTACGAGCAGTACTTC. Residues: CASSLGTGAGYEQYF.

This clone was observed a few times. This chain joins TRBV7-2 and TRBJ1-5; 7 bases are a match to TRBD1. The CDR3 has 13 amino acids. Unmatched junction bases numbered 3, after V lost 5 bases and J lost 5 bases. Germline CDR1 SGHTA, CDR2 FQGNSA. In DNA form, the CDR3 reads TGTGCCAGCAGCCTAGGGACAGATCAGCCCCAGCATTTT. Translating gives CASSLGTDQPQHF.

The chain has TRBV7-2 and TRBJ2-1, with 10 bases lining up with TRBD2. The germline gives CDR1 SGHTA, CDR2 FQGNSA. The CDR3 loop spans 15 amino acids. Losses at the gene ends were 3 bases for V and 2 bases for J; bases not matched to a gene: 1. CDR3 protein: CASSFTSGTYNEQFF. CDR3 sequence (DNA): TGTGCCAGCAGCTTCACTAGCGGGACCTACAATGAGCAGTTCTTC.

The CDR3 DNA reads as TGTGCCAGCAGCTTAATGGGCGGGAGAGACACCATATATTTT. Amino acids: CASSLMGGRDTIYF. V gene TRBV7-6 combines with J gene TRBJ1-3; D is undetermined. This CDR3 region has 14 residues. The germline V gene has CDR1 SGHVS and CDR2 FNYEAQ. The ends were cut back, 2 bases at V and 8 bases at J, with 13 bases in the middle.

The rearrangement joins TRBV2 to TRBJ1-1; D is undetermined. The CDR3 is 15 residues long. V was shortened by 8 bases and J by 2 bases, with 18 bases between the two germline ends. Germline lookup yields CDR1 SNHLY and CDR2 FYNNEI. CDR3 DNA sequence: TGTGCCAGCGCCCCAAAGGCCAGGCCAAACACTGAAGCTTTCTTT. Protein sequence: CASAPKARPNTEAFF.

This clone was observed once. This CDR3 is CAISEGRPNTGELFF. The CDR3, as DNA: TGTGCCATCAGTGAGGGCAGACCGAACACCGGGGAGCTGTTTTTT. This chain joins TRBV10-3 and TRBJ2-2; D unclear. There are 15 residues in the CDR3. Trimming removed 2 bases at V and 0 bases at J, with 7 bases between. The germline CDR1 and CDR2 sequences are ENHRY and SYGVKD.

The chain uses TRBV5-1 and TRBJ2-1; no firm D call. The V and J ends lost 4 bases and 6 bases respectively, with 8 bases between them. The CDR3 is 12 residues long. Germline CDR1 is SGHRS and CDR2 is YFSETQ. The CDR3 nucleotides are TGCGCCAGCAGCCAGACACTCAATGAGCAGTTCTTC. It specifies CASSQTLNEQFF.